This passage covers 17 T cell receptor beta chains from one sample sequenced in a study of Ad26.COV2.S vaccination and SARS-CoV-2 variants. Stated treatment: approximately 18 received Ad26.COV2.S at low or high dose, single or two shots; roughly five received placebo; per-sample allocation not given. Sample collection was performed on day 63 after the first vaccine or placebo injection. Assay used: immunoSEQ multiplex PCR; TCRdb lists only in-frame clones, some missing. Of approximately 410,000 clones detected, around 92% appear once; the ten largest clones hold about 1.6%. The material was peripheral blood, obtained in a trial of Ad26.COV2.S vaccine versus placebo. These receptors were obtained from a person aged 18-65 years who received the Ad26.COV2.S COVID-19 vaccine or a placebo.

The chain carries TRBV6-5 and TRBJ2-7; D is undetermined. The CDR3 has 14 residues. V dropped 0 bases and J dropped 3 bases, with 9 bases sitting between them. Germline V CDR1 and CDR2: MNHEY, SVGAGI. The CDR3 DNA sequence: TGTGCCAGCAGTTACTCGATGGGCAGCTACGAGCAGTACTTC. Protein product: CASSYSMGSYEQYF.

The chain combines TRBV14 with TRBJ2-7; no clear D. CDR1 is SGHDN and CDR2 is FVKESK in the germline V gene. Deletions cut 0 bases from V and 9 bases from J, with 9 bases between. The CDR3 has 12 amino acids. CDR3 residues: CASSQDSWAQYF. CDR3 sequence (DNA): TGTGCCAGCAGCCAAGATAGCTGGGCGCAGTACTTC.

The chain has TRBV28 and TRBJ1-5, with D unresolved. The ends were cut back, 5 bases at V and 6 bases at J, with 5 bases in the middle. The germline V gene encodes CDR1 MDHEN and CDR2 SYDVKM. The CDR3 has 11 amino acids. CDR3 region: CASSLGQPQHF. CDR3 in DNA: TGTGCCAGCAGTCTGGGTCAGCCCCAGCATTTT.

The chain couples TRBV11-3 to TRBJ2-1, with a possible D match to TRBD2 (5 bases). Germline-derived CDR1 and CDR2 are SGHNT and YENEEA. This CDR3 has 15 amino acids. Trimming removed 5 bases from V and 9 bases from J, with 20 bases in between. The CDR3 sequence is CASSVGSVSAGEQFF. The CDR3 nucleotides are TGTGCCAGCAGCGTTGGAAGTGTTAGCGCGGGTGAGCAGTTCTTC.

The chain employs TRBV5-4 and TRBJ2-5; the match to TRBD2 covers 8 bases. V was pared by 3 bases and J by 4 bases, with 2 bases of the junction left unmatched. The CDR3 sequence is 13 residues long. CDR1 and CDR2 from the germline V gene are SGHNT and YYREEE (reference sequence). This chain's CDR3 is CASSSGGRETQYF. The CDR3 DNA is TGTGCCAGCAGCTCGGGGGGGAGAGAGACCCAGTACTTC. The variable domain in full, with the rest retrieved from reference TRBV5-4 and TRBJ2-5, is ETGVTQSPTHLIKTRGQQVTLRCSSQSGHNTVSWYQQALGQGPQFIFQYYREEENGRGNFPPRFSGLQFPNYSSELNVNALELDDSALYLCASSSGGRETQYFGPGTRLLVL.

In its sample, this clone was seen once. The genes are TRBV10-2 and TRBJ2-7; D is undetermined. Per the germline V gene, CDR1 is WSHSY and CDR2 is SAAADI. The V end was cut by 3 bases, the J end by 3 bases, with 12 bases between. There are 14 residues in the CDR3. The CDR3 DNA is TGCGCCAGCAGTGATTTGCCTCTCCGCTACGAGCAGTACTTC. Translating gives CASSDLPLRYEQYF.

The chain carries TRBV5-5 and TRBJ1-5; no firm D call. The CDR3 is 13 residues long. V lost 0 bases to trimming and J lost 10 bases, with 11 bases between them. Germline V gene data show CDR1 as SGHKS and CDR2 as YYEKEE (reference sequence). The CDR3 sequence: CASSLDSTSPQHF. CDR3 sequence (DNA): TGTGCCAGCAGCTTGGACAGCACCAGTCCCCAGCATTTT.

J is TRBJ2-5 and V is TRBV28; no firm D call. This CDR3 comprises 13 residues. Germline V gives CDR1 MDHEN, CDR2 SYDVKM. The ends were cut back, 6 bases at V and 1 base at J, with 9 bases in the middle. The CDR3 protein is CASSAVVQETQYF. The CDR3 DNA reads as TGTGCCAGCAGCGCCGTTGTCCAAGAGACCCAGTACTTC.

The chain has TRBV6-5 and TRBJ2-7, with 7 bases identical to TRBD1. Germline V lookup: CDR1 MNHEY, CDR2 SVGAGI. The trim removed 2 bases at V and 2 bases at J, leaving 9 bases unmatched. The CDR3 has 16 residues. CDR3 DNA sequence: TGTGCCAGCAGTTACCAGAGGACAGGTCGAACCTACGAGCAGTACTTC. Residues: CASSYQRTGRTYEQYF.

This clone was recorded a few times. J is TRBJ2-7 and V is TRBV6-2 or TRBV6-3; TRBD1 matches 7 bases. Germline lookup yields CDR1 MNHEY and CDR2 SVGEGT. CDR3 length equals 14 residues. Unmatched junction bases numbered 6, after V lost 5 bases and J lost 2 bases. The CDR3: CASSHNRGPYEQYF. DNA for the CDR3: TGTGCCAGCAGTCATAACAGGGGACCCTACGAGCAGTACTTC.

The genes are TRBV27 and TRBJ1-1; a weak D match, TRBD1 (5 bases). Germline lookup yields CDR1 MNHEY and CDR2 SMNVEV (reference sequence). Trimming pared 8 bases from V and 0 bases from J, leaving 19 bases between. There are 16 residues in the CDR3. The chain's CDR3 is CASHEFAGRMNTEAFF. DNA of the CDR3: TGTGCCAGCCACGAATTCGCGGGACGGATGAACACTGAAGCTTTCTTT.

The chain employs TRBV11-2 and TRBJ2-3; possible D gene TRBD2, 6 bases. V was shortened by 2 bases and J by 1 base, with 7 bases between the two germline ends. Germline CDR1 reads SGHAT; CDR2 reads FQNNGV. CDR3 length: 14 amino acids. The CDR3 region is CASSLTGGTDTQYF. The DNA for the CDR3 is TGTGCCAGCAGCTTAACGGGGGGCACAGATACGCAGTATTTT.

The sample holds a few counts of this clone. This CDR3 reads CASSYLTDNQPQHF. CDR3 bases: TGTGCCAGCAGTTACTTGACAGACAATCAGCCCCAGCATTTT. This chain joins TRBV6-2 or TRBV6-3 and TRBJ1-5; possible D gene TRBD1, 5 bases. V lost 1 base, J lost 3 bases, and 7 bases lay in between. The length of the CDR3 is 14 residues. CDR1 MNHEY and CDR2 SVGEGT come from the germline V gene.

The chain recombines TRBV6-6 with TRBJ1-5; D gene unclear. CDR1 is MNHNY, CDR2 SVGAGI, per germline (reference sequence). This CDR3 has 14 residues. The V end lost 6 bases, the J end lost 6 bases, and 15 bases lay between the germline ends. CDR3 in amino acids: CASRMDPSGQPQHF. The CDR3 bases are TGTGCCAGCAGGATGGACCCGAGCGGTCAGCCCCAGCATTTT.

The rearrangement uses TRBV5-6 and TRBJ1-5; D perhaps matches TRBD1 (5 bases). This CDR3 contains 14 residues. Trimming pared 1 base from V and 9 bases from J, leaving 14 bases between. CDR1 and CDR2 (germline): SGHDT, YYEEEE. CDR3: CASSLWGRLAPQHF. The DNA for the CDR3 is TGTGCCAGCAGCTTGTGGGGCCGCTTAGCGCCCCAGCATTTT. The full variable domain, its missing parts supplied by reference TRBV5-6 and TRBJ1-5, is DAGVTQSPTHLIKTRGQQVTLRCSPKSGHDTVSWYQQALGQGPQFIFQYYEEEERQRGNFPDRFSGHQFPNYSSELNVNALLLGDSALYLCASSLWGRLAPQHFGDGTRLSIL.

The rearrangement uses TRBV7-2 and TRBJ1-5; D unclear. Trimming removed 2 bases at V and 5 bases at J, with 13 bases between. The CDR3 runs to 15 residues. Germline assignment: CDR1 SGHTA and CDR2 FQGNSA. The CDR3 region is CASSLRFGGDQPQHF. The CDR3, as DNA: TGTGCCAGCAGCTTAAGGTTCGGAGGTGATCAGCCCCAGCATTTT. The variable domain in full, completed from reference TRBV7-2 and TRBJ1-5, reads GAGVSQSPSNKVTEKGKDVELRCDPISGHTALYWYRQSLGQGLEFLIYFQGNSAPDKSGLPSDRFSAERTGGSVSTLTIQRTQQEDSAVYLCASSLRFGGDQPQHFGDGTRLSIL.

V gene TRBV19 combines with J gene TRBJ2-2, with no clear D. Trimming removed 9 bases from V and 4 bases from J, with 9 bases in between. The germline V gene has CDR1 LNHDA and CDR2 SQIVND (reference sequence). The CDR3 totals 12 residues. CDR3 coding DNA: TGTGCCAGCCTCTGGGGCACCGGGGAGCTGTTTTTT. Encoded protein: CASLWGTGELFF.